This T cell receptor beta chain was captured by sequencing in a study of shared clonotypes between healthy human individuals. CDR1 is MNHNS and CDR2 is SASEGT in the germline V gene. The CDR3 consists of 14 residues. V shed 7 bases and J shed 2 bases, with 15 bases lying between them. This clone came up once. Antigen: not known. Libraries were prepared by immunoSEQ multiplex PCR; TCRdb keeps only in-frame clonotypes and omits some of them. Among some 1,100,000 clones listed, 70% to 80% were seen once. Notes on the study in general: Naive CD4 clonotype sharing across four donors was about 5%. Rarefaction revealed incomplete sorted-subset sequencing despite large depth. Naive subsets typically showed greater estimated richness than memory subsets.

Sequencing was carried out using memory CD4+ T cells from PBMCs. Subset defined: CD45RA-negative fraction. The rearrangement uses TRBV6-1 and TRBJ2-7; D possibly corresponds to TRBD1 (7 bases). The clonotype originates from a man between 18 and 29 years old in good health. Some clones in this sample may be carry-over from other donors' samples. DNA of the CDR3: TGTGCCAGCACTCGACAGGGACTCCCCTACGAGCAGTACTTC. Translating gives CASTRQGLPYEQYF.